The 21 T cell receptor beta chains reported below all come from one sample, sequenced in a study of shared clonotypes between healthy human individuals (dated by TCRdb to about 2020). CD8 naive samples were CD45RO-negative cells positively selected for CCR7, giving a CD45RA+CCR7+ population that excluded TemRA cells. The receptor library was made with the immunoSEQ multiplex PCR assay. Sourced from immuneACCESS, this table was stored by TCRdb with only in-frame sequences that have V and J called. A share of the clones is absent; for the studies checked, an unresolved V gene accounts for under half, and the remainder has no known explanation. The sample has fewer than 850,000 clones on record, 90% to 98% of them singletons. Of the sample, under 0.3% falls within the top ten clones. Sequencing was done on a sample of naive CD8+ T cells sorted from blood. Sample cell subset or site, as interpreted from the label and publication: CD45RA+CCR7+. Receptor source: a man aged 25-40 years in good health.

The V call is TRBV4-1, the J call TRBJ2-7; 8 bases are a match to TRBD1. The CDR3 runs 14 residues. Germline assignment: CDR1 MGHRA and CDR2 YSYEKL. V lost 4 bases to trimming and J lost 4 bases; unmatched junction nucleotides: 6. The CDR3: CASSPDRDWYEQYF. The CDR3 region has the DNA TGCGCCAGCAGCCCGGACAGGGATTGGTACGAGCAGTACTTC.

DNA for the CDR3: TGTGCCAGTAGTGATAACCGGGACAGGGGGCGAAAAGGGGAGCTGTTTTTT. Its protein is CASSDNRDRGRKGELFF. The chain links TRBV19 to TRBJ2-2, with 12 positions matching TRBD1. The germline V gene encodes CDR1 LNHDA and CDR2 SQIVND (reference sequence). J gave up 8 bases and V 5 bases, and 12 bases lay outside the gene matches. This CDR3 spans 17 amino acids.

A word on this clone: The identical CDR3 is also encoded by other nucleotide sequences in the sample. The rearrangement links TRBV2 to TRBJ1-2; 7 nucleotides align to TRBD1. Germline V gene lookup returns CDR1 SNHLY and CDR2 FYNNEI. The V gene end was trimmed by 6 bases and the J gene end by 4 bases; junction bases not matched to a gene: 2. The length of the CDR3 is 12 residues. The CDR3, as DNA: TGTGCCAGCAGGGGGACAGCCTATGGCTACACCTTC. Translation gives CASRGTAYGYTF.

V and J are TRBV4-1 and TRBJ2-1, with 7 positions matching TRBD2. The CDR3 totals 19 residues. The germline CDR1 and CDR2 sequences are MGHRA and YSYEKL. The trim removed 4 bases at V and 8 bases at J, leaving 23 bases unmatched. The CDR3 DNA reads as TGCGCCAGCAGCCCTTACATATCGAGCGGGAACGCCCTGGCCCATGAGCAGTTCTTC. It codes for CASSPYISSGNALAHEQFF.

The chain is built from TRBV7-9 and TRBJ2-3; 10 nucleotides align to TRBD2. Germline V gene sequence: CDR1 SEHNR, CDR2 FQNEAQ (reference sequence). The CDR3 has 16 amino acids. V gave up 3 bases and J gave up 1 base; unmatched junction bases: 4. CDR3 DNA: TGTGCCAGCAGCTTTCTAGCGGGAGAGGGCACAGATACGCAGTATTTT. Translating gives CASSFLAGEGTDTQYF.

The genes are TRBV7-9 and TRBJ1-4, with TRBD1 identical over 7 bases. This CDR3 spans 15 amino acids. Germline V lookup: CDR1 SEHNR, CDR2 FQNEAQ (reference sequence). Trimming cost V 1 base and J 4 bases; bases outside gene matches: 3. CDR3 DNA sequence: TGTGCCAGCAGCTTAGTCGGACAGGATAATGAAAAACTGTTTTTT. As protein: CASSLVGQDNEKLFF.

This chain connects TRBV5-1 to TRBJ2-7; possibly TRBD2 for D (8 bases). V was trimmed by 0 bases and J by 3 bases, leaving 22 bases between them. This CDR3 has 18 residues. In germline, CDR1 is SGHRS, CDR2 YFSETQ. CDR3 residues: CASSLALAGGTGVYEQYF. CDR3 nucleotide sequence: TGCGCCAGCAGCTTGGCCTTGGCGGGAGGAACAGGGGTCTACGAGCAGTACTTC.

The V call is TRBV7-9, the J call TRBJ2-7, with a tentative D call TRBD2 (6 bases). V lost 5 bases, J lost 2 bases, and 16 bases lay in between. Germline loops: CDR1 SEHNR, CDR2 FQNEAQ (reference sequence). CDR3 length equals 15 residues. This CDR3 is CASSMKPSVPYEQYF. For the CDR3, the DNA is TGTGCCAGCAGCATGAAACCTAGCGTTCCCTACGAGCAGTACTTC.

Concerning this clone itself: Within the sample, other DNA sequences also encode this same CDR3. The V gene is TRBV6-5, the J gene TRBJ1-3; D unclear. Germline V gene sequence: CDR1 MNHEY, CDR2 SVGAGI. The length of the CDR3 is 11 residues. V lost 6 bases, J lost 4 bases, and 4 bases lay in between. The chain's CDR3 is CASSVGNTIYF. The CDR3 DNA is TGTGCCAGCAGCGTGGGAAACACCATATATTTT.

The chain is built from TRBV5-1 and TRBJ2-7; D ambiguous. V lost 2 bases and J lost 3, with 9 bases in between. The CDR3 covers 13 residues. Germline values: CDR1 SGHRS, CDR2 YFSETQ. The CDR3 DNA is TGCGCCAGCAGCTTCGGGTTCGGCTACGAGCAGTACTTC. It encodes CASSFGFGYEQYF.

V is TRBV19 and J is TRBJ2-7, with TRBD1 identical over 7 bases. The CDR3 totals 15 residues. Germline lookup yields CDR1 LNHDA and CDR2 SQIVND (reference sequence). V shed 4 bases and J 3 bases; nucleotides not matched to a gene: 9. For the CDR3, the DNA is TGTGCCAGTAGTACCTCGACAGGGCTGGTCTACGAGCAGTACTTC. Translating gives CASSTSTGLVYEQYF. The variable domain in full, with the rest retrieved from reference TRBV19 and TRBJ2-7, is DGGITQSPKYLFRKEGQNVTLSCEQNLNHDAMYWYRQDPGQGLRLIYYSQIVNDFQKGDIAEGYSVSREKKESFPLTVTSAQKNPTAFYLCASSTSTGLVYEQYFGPGTRLTVT.

CDR3 nucleotides: TGCGCCAGCAGCCACCGGGACAGGGTTCTTCAAGATACGCAGTATTTT. It yields the protein CASSHRDRVLQDTQYF. V usage is TRBV4-1 and J usage is TRBJ2-3; 9 nucleotides agree with TRBD1. The germline CDR1 and CDR2 sequences are MGHRA and YSYEKL. V dropped 3 bases and J dropped 5; count of bases not matched to a gene: 9. The CDR3 has 16 residues.

The chain couples TRBV5-6 to TRBJ2-7, with D maybe TRBD2 (6 bases). Trimming pared 4 bases from V and 0 bases from J, leaving 14 bases between. This CDR3 has 15 residues. CDR1 and CDR2 (germline): SGHDT, YYEEEE. This CDR3 is CASSRRDGSSYEQYF. As DNA, the CDR3 is TGTGCCAGCAGCCGCAGGGACGGGAGCTCCTACGAGCAGTACTTC.

The V and J genes are TRBV4-1 and TRBJ2-7; no clear D gene. Germline CDR1 is MGHRA and CDR2 is YSYEKL. The CDR3 is 15 residues long. V gave up 0 bases and J gave up 3 bases, with 12 bases separating them. The CDR3: CASSQDMSRLYEQYF. The CDR3 coding sequence is TGCGCCAGCAGCCAAGACATGAGCCGACTCTACGAGCAGTACTTC.

This clone was detected once. The chain recombines TRBV5-1 with TRBJ2-7; 14 bases fit TRBD2. The J segment lost 2 bases and the V segment lost 2 bases, leaving 9 bases of the junction unmatched. The CDR3 sequence is 18 residues long. Germline-derived CDR1 and CDR2 are SGHRS and YFSETQ. This CDR3 is CASSFPGTSGRGPYEQYF. For the CDR3, the DNA is TGCGCCAGCAGCTTTCCCGGGACTAGCGGGAGAGGCCCCTACGAGCAGTACTTC.

This sequence joins TRBV28 and TRBJ1-2; D gene uncertain. In germline, CDR1 is MDHEN, CDR2 SYDVKM. Trimming stripped 3 bases from V and 3 bases from J, with 17 bases between. The CDR3 consists of 16 residues. CDR3 DNA: TGTGCCAGCAGTTTCTTGTCCGGAACTCAGTACTATGGCTACACCTTC. This encodes CASSFLSGTQYYGYTF.

The chain uses TRBV5-5 and TRBJ2-7; 16 nucleotides align to TRBD2. Trimming at V came to 4 bases and at J to 3 bases, leaving 4 bases not matched to a gene. The CDR3 runs to 16 residues. Germline CDR1 is SGHKS and CDR2 is YYEKEE (reference sequence). CDR3 nucleotides: TGTGCCAGCAGCGTTGGGACTAGCGGGAGGGTCTACGAGCAGTACTTC. Protein sequence: CASSVGTSGRVYEQYF. The full variable domain, in which reference TRBV5-5 and TRBJ2-7 provide the parts outside the CDR3, is DAGVTQSPTHLIKTRGQQVTLRCSPISGHKSVSWYQQVLGQGPQFIFQYYEKEERGRGNFPDRFSARQFPNYSSELNVNALLLGDSALYLCASSVGTSGRVYEQYFGPGTRLTVT.

This sequence joins TRBV13 and TRBJ2-4; 11 bases map to TRBD1. Germline values: CDR1 PRHDT, CDR2 FYEKMQ (reference sequence). The junction had 8 bases not matched to a gene; V was cut back by 4 bases and J by 9 bases. This CDR3 spans 15 amino acids. CDR3 bases: TGTGCCAGCAGCTCCCGGACAGGGGGCCGTGGCATTCAGTACTTC. Its translation is CASSSRTGGRGIQYF. Looking up the rest from reference TRBV13 and TRBJ2-4 gives the full variable domain: AAGVIQSPRHLIKEKRETATLKCYPIPRHDTVYWYQQGPGQDPQFLISFYEKMQSDKGSIPDRFSAQQFSDYHSELNMSSLELGDSALYFCASSSRTGGRGIQYFGAGTRLSVL.

The CDR3 protein is CAAAIDFQETQYF. As DNA, the CDR3 is TGCGCGGCAGCAATAGACTTCCAAGAGACCCAGTACTTC. The chain links TRBV10-1 to TRBJ2-5; D gene uncertain. The CDR3 consists of 13 residues. Germline V gives CDR1 WNHNN, CDR2 SYGVQD (reference sequence).

The chain recombines TRBV10-3 with TRBJ1-1; the match to TRBD1 covers 7 bases. The germline V gene has CDR1 ENHRY and CDR2 SYGVKD. The length of the CDR3 is 15 residues. V was pared by 2 bases and J by 4 bases, with 7 bases of the junction left unmatched. The CDR3 loop reads CAISEVPRGGTEAFF. In DNA, the CDR3 is TGTGCCATCAGTGAGGTCCCCAGGGGGGGCACTGAAGCTTTCTTT.

With regard to this clone: This sample includes further DNA sequences coding for the same CDR3. The rearrangement links TRBV27 to TRBJ2-2; D unresolved. Germline V gene sequence: CDR1 MNHEY, CDR2 SMNVEV (reference sequence). V was pared by 3 bases and J by 6 bases, with 5 bases between. The CDR3 is made up of 12 amino acids. The CDR3 spells CASSFLAGELFF. DNA of the CDR3: TGTGCCAGCAGTTTCCTGGCCGGGGAGCTGTTTTTT.